The 7 T cell receptor beta chains presented below share a single source sample, sequenced in a study of blood T cell repertoires in COVID-19. Sequencing was performed with immunoSEQ multiplex PCR; in TCRdb, only in-frame clones are kept and a portion is missing. The table includes around 200,000 clones, around 83% detected once. The source material was peripheral blood. Receptors were obtained from a man aged 50 or older with active or convalescent COVID-19.

The chain couples TRBV7-3 to TRBJ2-1, with D unclear. This CDR3 has 13 residues. Germline-derived CDR1 and CDR2 are SGHTA and FQGTGA. V lost 5 bases and J 4 bases, leaving 9 bases between the germline ends. The CDR3: CASSSDGYNEQFF. In DNA, the CDR3 is TGTGCCAGCAGCAGCGACGGGTACAATGAGCAGTTCTTC. Variable domain in full (rest from reference TRBV7-3 and TRBJ2-1): GAGVSQTPSNKVTEKGKYVELRCDPISGHTALYWYRQSLGQGPEFLIYFQGTGAADDSGLPNDRFFAVRPEGSVSTLKIQRTERGDSAVYLCASSSDGYNEQFFGPGTRLTVL.

The chain joins TRBV27 to TRBJ1-1; no clear D gene. This CDR3 region has 14 residues. V dropped 8 bases and J dropped 11 bases, with 24 bases sitting between them. Germline values: CDR1 MNHEY, CDR2 SMNVEV (reference sequence). CDR3 DNA: TGTGCCAGCCGCTTGGTACCAGAAAATCCTTCTGCTTTCTTT. Protein: CASRLVPENPSAFF.

J is TRBJ2-3 and V is TRBV10-1, with 8 bases aligning to TRBD2. Trimming removed 4 bases from V and 5 bases from J; junction bases left unmatched: 11. CDR1 and CDR2 (germline): WNHNN, SYGVQD (reference sequence). The CDR3 is made up of 16 amino acids. The CDR3 sequence is CASSGPGGGREDTQYF. CDR3 nucleotides: TGCGCCAGCAGTGGCCCTGGCGGGGGGCGGGAAGATACGCAGTATTTT.

The V call is TRBV7-9, the J call TRBJ2-1; 7 bases match TRBD2. Germline V gene data show CDR1 as SEHNR and CDR2 as FQNEAQ (reference sequence). The CDR3 sequence is 12 residues long. V shed 1 base and J 12 bases; nucleotides not matched to a gene: 3. CDR3 region: CASSLGVAGQFF. CDR3 sequence (DNA): TGTGCCAGCAGCTTAGGGGTAGCGGGGCAGTTCTTC.

This clone was recorded once. The rearrangement uses TRBV29-1 and TRBJ2-7; D is unclear. The ends were cut back, 3 bases at V and 4 bases at J, with 7 bases in the middle. Germline V CDR1 and CDR2: SQVTM, ANQGSEA. CDR3 size: 11 residues. In DNA form, the CDR3 reads TGCAGCGTTGAGGGCACGTACGAGCAGTACTTC. Amino acids: CSVEGTYEQYF.

The chain has TRBV10-3 and TRBJ2-1; 8 bases are a match to TRBD1. In germline, CDR1 is ENHRY, CDR2 SYGVKD. The CDR3 is 16 amino acids. The J segment lost 8 bases and the V segment lost 2 bases, leaving 11 bases of the junction unmatched. CDR3 bases: TGTGCCATCAGTGAGCCCGGCGGACAGGGTACCGATGAGCAGTTCTTC. Its translation: CAISEPGGQGTDEQFF.

The chain employs TRBV27 and TRBJ2-1; 8 nucleotides match TRBD2. The V gene's germline CDR1 is MNHEY and CDR2 SMNVEV (reference sequence). This CDR3 has 17 amino acids. After removal of 7 bases from V and 0 bases from J, the junction contained 11 bases not matched to a gene. In DNA form, the CDR3 reads TGTGCCAGCACGTTAGGGGCGGGGGGACTCTCCTACAATGAGCAGTTCTTC. It specifies CASTLGAGGLSYNEQFF.